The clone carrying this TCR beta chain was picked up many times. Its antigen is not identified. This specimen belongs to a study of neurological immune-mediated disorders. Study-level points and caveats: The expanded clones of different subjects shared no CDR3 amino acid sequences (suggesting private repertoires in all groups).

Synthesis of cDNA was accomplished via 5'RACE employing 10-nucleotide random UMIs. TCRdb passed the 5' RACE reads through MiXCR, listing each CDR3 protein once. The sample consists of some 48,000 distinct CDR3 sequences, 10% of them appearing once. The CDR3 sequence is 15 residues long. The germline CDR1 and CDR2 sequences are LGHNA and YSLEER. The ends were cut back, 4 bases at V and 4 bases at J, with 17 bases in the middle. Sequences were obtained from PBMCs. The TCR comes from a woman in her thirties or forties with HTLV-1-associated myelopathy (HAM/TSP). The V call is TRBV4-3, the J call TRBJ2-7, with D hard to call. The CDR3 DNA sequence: TGCGCCAGCAGCCCCCGGGCAGAGGCCCTTTACGAGCAGTACTTC. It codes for CASSPRAEALYEQYF.